This entry lists 21 T cell receptor beta chains sequenced from one sample in a study of graft-versus-host responses after intestinal transplantation. TCRdb's copy holds only in-frame clones and misses some; the assay was immunoSEQ multiplex PCR. Here the sample spans 15,000 to 20,000 clones, about 40% being singletons. This sample comprised alloreactive CD4+ T cells from a mixed lymphocyte reaction culture, obtained before transplantation. Subset meaning: CFSE-low proliferating T cells sorted from roughly six-day pre-transplant mixed lymphocyte reaction (GvH or HvG direction). The receptors originated from a human patient who was an organ donor for intestinal transplantation.

V gene TRBV27 combines with J gene TRBJ1-1; 9 bases match TRBD1. The germline gives CDR1 MNHEY, CDR2 SMNVEV (reference sequence). This CDR3 spans 14 amino acids. The V gene end was trimmed by 4 bases and the J gene end by 5 bases; junction bases not matched to a gene: 5. The chain's CDR3 is CASSSTGGRTEAFF. The CDR3 DNA is TGTGCCAGCAGTTCGACAGGGGGGAGGACTGAAGCTTTCTTT.

This clone was seen only a few times. CDR3 sequence (DNA): TGTGCCAGCAGCCGGGTTGGGGCCGTCTCGGGAGTAGAGACCCAGTACTTC. Translating it yields CASSRVGAVSGVETQYF. The chain joins TRBV4-2 to TRBJ2-5; possibly TRBD2 for D (6 bases). Deletions cut 4 bases from V and 4 bases from J, with 22 bases between. This CDR3 is built from 17 residues. In germline, CDR1 is LGHNA, CDR2 YNFKEQ.

This rearrangement joins TRBV6-6 to TRBJ1-5; a weak D match, TRBD1 (6 bases). Trimming took 6 bases from V and 4 from J, leaving 16 bases between them. This CDR3 has 15 amino acids. CDR1 and CDR2 from the germline V gene are MNHNY and SVGAGI (reference sequence). CDR3 protein: CASRRGGLGNQPQHF. Here the CDR3 DNA reads TGTGCCAGCAGACGAGGGGGGTTGGGTAATCAGCCCCAGCATTTT.

This clone is a singleton in its sample. The chain has TRBV5-4 and TRBJ2-3; weak D call: TRBD2 (6 bases). The V gene lost 0 bases and the J gene lost 2 bases, with 10 bases spanning the gap. This CDR3 is built from 15 residues. CDR1 is SGHNT, CDR2 YYREEE, per germline (reference sequence). DNA of the CDR3: TGTGCCAGCAGCTTGGGCGGGATCTACACAGATACGCAGTATTTT. Encoded protein: CASSLGGIYTDTQYF. Variable domain in full (rest from reference TRBV5-4 and TRBJ2-3): ETGVTQSPTHLIKTRGQQVTLRCSSQSGHNTVSWYQQALGQGPQFIFQYYREEENGRGNFPPRFSGLQFPNYSSELNVNALELDDSALYLCASSLGGIYTDTQYFGPGTRLTVL.

This chain joins TRBV5-4 and TRBJ1-4; D might be TRBD1 (5 bases). This CDR3 has 14 amino acids. Germline CDR1 is SGHNT and CDR2 is YYREEE (reference sequence). Trimming shortened V by 2 bases and J by 7 bases, and 12 bases separated the two germline ends. The CDR3 loop is CASSLWGISEKLFF. The CDR3, as DNA: TGTGCCAGCAGCTTATGGGGGATCTCTGAAAAACTGTTTTTT.

In its sample, this clone was seen a few times. The chain joins TRBV18 to TRBJ2-3; D is possibly TRBD1 (6 bases). The germline V gene encodes CDR1 KGHSH and CDR2 LQKENI. V shed 2 bases and J shed 0 bases, with 9 bases lying between them. CDR3 length: 15 amino acids. The CDR3 region has the DNA TGTGCCAGCTCACCAGGGGGCGGGAGCACAGATACGCAGTATTTT. Amino acids: CASSPGGGSTDTQYF.

The chain combines TRBV25-1 with TRBJ2-5; D uncertain. This CDR3 comprises 15 residues. Per germline, CDR1 MGHDK and CDR2 SYGVNS. V was trimmed by 6 bases and J by 0 bases, leaving 14 bases between them. This CDR3 is CASSGYPEYQETQYF. CDR3 DNA: TGTGCCAGCAGCGGTTATCCAGAGTACCAAGAGACCCAGTACTTC.

The CDR3 DNA is TGTGCCAGCAGCTTATATCCACGAGACTCCTACGAGCAGTACTTC. Its translation is CASSLYPRDSYEQYF. The chain links TRBV7-3 to TRBJ2-7; D uncertain. CDR3 length: 15 residues. With 2 bases removed from V and 0 bases from J, the gap between germline ends came to 11 bases. Germline V gives CDR1 SGHTA, CDR2 FQGTGA.

V and J are TRBV4-1 and TRBJ2-2; D possibly corresponds to TRBD1 (5 bases). Deletions cut 4 bases from V and 4 bases from J, with 10 bases between. Germline assignment: CDR1 MGHRA and CDR2 YSYEKL. This CDR3 spans 14 amino acids. The CDR3 bases are TGCGCCAGCAGCCTTACAGGTTCCACCGGGGAGCTGTTTTTT. It codes for CASSLTGSTGELFF.

This clone has a handful of counts. The chain is built from TRBV5-1 and TRBJ2-5; TRBD2 agrees at 7 bases. The V gene's germline CDR1 is SGHRS and CDR2 YFSETQ. The J segment lost 2 bases and the V segment lost 1 base, leaving 5 bases of the junction unmatched. CDR3 length: 15 residues. The CDR3 DNA reads as TGCGCCAGCAGCTTGTTCGGGGGGAATCAAGAGACCCAGTACTTC. It translates to CASSLFGGNQETQYF.

The V call is TRBV19, the J call TRBJ2-3, with D tentatively TRBD1 (5 bases). Per the germline V gene, CDR1 is LNHDA and CDR2 is SQIVND (reference sequence). V was trimmed by 4 bases and J by 4 bases, leaving 15 bases between them. The CDR3 extends over 15 amino acids. CDR3 nucleotides: TGTGCCAGTAGTAAGGACATAGGCGGCCCAGATACGCAGTATTTT. Its translation: CASSKDIGGPDTQYF.

The chain recombines TRBV21-1 with TRBJ2-3; TRBD1 is the table's D call and was not checked against the DNA. TRBV21-1 is termed a pseudogene. The CDR3 runs 12 residues. The CDR3 sequence: CASSNRADTQYF. The CDR3 DNA follows: TGTGCCAGCAGCAACAGGGCAGATACGCAGTATTTT.

The chain joins TRBV6-1 to TRBJ2-1; TRBD2 matches at 8 bases. Germline-derived CDR1 and CDR2 are MNHNS and SASEGT. The ends lost 5 bases at V and 10 bases at J; junction bases unmatched: 10. The CDR3 totals 14 residues. CDR3 in amino acids: CASSNAGRAGEQFF. The CDR3 DNA reads as TGTGCCAGCAGTAATGCCGGGAGGGCCGGGGAGCAGTTCTTC.

The sample holds a few counts of this clone. The chain employs TRBV10-3 and TRBJ2-7, with 7 bases matching TRBD2. This CDR3 spans 15 amino acids. J gave up 2 bases and V 3 bases, and 7 bases lay outside the gene matches. Per the germline V gene, CDR1 is ENHRY and CDR2 is SYGVKD. The CDR3 sequence is CAISDNPTSAYEQYF. The DNA for the CDR3 is TGTGCCATCAGTGATAACCCTACTAGCGCCTACGAGCAGTACTTC.

The V call is TRBV6-1, the J call TRBJ1-2; D might be TRBD1 (6 bases). V shed 4 bases and J shed 2 bases, with 8 bases lying between them. The V gene's germline CDR1 is MNHNS and CDR2 SASEGT. This CDR3 has 13 residues. The CDR3, as DNA: TGTGCCAGCAGTGTGGACAGAAACTATGGCTACACCTTC. This codes for CASSVDRNYGYTF.

The chain is built from TRBV28 and TRBJ2-7; perhaps TRBD2 as D (6 bases). Trimming removed 5 bases from V and 12 bases from J, with 26 bases in between. Germline V CDR1 and CDR2: MDHEN, SYDVKM. The CDR3 runs 15 residues. Here the CDR3 reads CASSPEVISGGKRYF. Written as DNA, the CDR3 is TGTGCCAGCAGTCCCGAGGTGATTTCCGGAGGGAAAAGGTACTTC.

V and J are TRBV4-1 and TRBJ1-5; D uncertain. CDR1 is MGHRA, CDR2 YSYEKL, per germline. The CDR3 contains 14 residues. The V end lost 1 base, the J end lost 5 bases, and 9 bases lay between the germline ends. The CDR3 reads CASSQVGSHQPQHF. DNA of the CDR3: TGCGCCAGCAGCCAAGTAGGGTCCCATCAGCCCCAGCATTTT.

J is TRBJ1-1 and V is TRBV7-9; D unclear. V lost 4 bases and J 8 bases, leaving 8 bases between the germline ends. The CDR3 has 11 residues. Germline values: CDR1 SEHNR, CDR2 FQNEAQ (reference sequence). This CDR3 reads CASSSEGEAFF. CDR3 DNA: TGTGCCAGCAGCTCGGAAGGGGAAGCTTTCTTT.

V usage is TRBV9 and J usage is TRBJ2-5; TRBD1 matches 11 bases. With 6 bases clipped from V and 2 bases from J, the junction kept 3 bases outside the gene matches. Germline-derived CDR1 and CDR2 are SGDLS and YYNGEE. The CDR3 has 14 amino acids. CDR3 sequence: CASTRDRGQETQYF. The CDR3 nucleotides read TGTGCCAGCACCCGGGACAGGGGGCAAGAGACCCAGTACTTC.

The chain carries TRBV18 and TRBJ2-3, with TRBD2 matching over 7 bases. This CDR3 has 18 amino acids. V lost 3 bases and J lost 1; bases outside the gene matches: 13. Per the germline V gene, CDR1 is KGHSH and CDR2 is LQKENI. CDR3 nucleotide sequence: TGTGCCAGCTCACCGGCGGGTTGGGCGGGAGTTCGCACAGATACGCAGTATTTT. The encoded protein is CASSPAGWAGVRTDTQYF.

This chain joins TRBV19 and TRBJ1-2; D uncertain. The CDR3 has 13 amino acids. The ends were cut back, 2 bases at V and 8 bases at J, with 12 bases in the middle. Germline values: CDR1 LNHDA, CDR2 SQIVND (reference sequence). In nucleotides, the CDR3 is TGTGCCAGTAGTATACAGAGGGATAGGGGCTACACCTTC. Translated, it gives CASSIQRDRGYTF.